Below are 15 T cell receptor beta chains sequenced from a single sample in a study of T cell clonotyping in hematopoietic cell transplantation (dated by TCRdb to about 2021). Libraries were prepared through the immunoSEQ multiplex PCR assay. In TCRdb, the immuneACCESS table is reduced to in-frame sequences with V and J assigned. These tables do not hold every clone; where another copy was compared, an unresolved V gene accounts for under half, and the others remain unexplained. The sample table records around 37,000 clones; about 95% of these occur just once. The top ten clonotypes cover almost 0.95% of the sample. Input material: peripheral blood mononuclear cells. These receptors originate from a man aged 25-40 years in good health. Some clones in this sample may be carry-over from other donors' samples.

The chain couples TRBV30 to TRBJ1-3; TRBD1 aligns across 7 bases. Losses at the gene ends were 8 bases for V and 0 bases for J; bases not matched to a gene: 4. The CDR3 extends over 13 amino acids. The germline V gene has CDR1 GTSNPN and CDR2 SVGIG (reference sequence). The DNA of the CDR3 is TGTGCCGGGGGACAGACCTCTGGAAACACCATATATTTT. Translation gives CAGGQTSGNTIYF. Looking up the rest from reference TRBV30 and TRBJ1-3 gives the full variable domain: SQTIHQWPATLVQPVGSPLSLECTVEGTSNPNLYWYRQAAGRGLQLLFYSVGIGQISSEVPQNLSASRPQDRQFILSSKKLLLSDSGFYLCAGGQTSGNTIYFGEGSWLTVV.

CDR3 loop: CASSFSGGPYSNQPQHF. The DNA of the CDR3 is TGTGCCAGCAGTTTTTCGGGGGGCCCTTATAGCAATCAGCCCCAGCATTTT. The V and J genes are TRBV28 and TRBJ1-5; D might be TRBD1 (6 bases). The CDR3 contains 17 residues. Germline CDR1 and CDR2: MDHEN and SYDVKM. Trimming left V 3 bases short and J 0 bases short, with 15 bases between.

The chain combines TRBV6-6 with TRBJ2-7; TRBD2 matches at 8 bases. The CDR3 is made up of 15 amino acids. The V segment lost 0 bases and the J segment 3 bases; nucleotides outside the gene matches: 4. CDR1 and CDR2 from the germline V gene are MNHNY and SVGAGI (reference sequence). The CDR3 DNA reads TGTGCCAGCAGTTACTCGACTAGCGAGGACTACGAGCAGTACTTC. It specifies CASSYSTSEDYEQYF.

V usage is TRBV27 and J usage is TRBJ1-6; D is undetermined. Trimming left V 2 bases short and J 0 bases short, with 11 bases between. Germline V gene data show CDR1 as MNHEY and CDR2 as SMNVEV (reference sequence). The CDR3 consists of 17 residues. This CDR3 reads CASSLSLLSSYNSPLHF. DNA for the CDR3: TGTGCCAGCAGTTTAAGCTTGCTCAGCTCCTATAATTCACCCCTCCACTTT.

In DNA, the CDR3 is TGTGCCAGCCGGGACCAGCGGATCAGCACAGATACGCAGTATTTT. Encoded protein: CASRDQRISTDTQYF. The V and J genes are TRBV27 and TRBJ2-3; D possibly matches TRBD1 or TRBD2 (5 bases each). Germline CDR1 reads MNHEY; CDR2 reads SMNVEV (reference sequence). This CDR3 has 15 amino acids. Trimming stripped 8 bases from V and 0 bases from J, with 15 bases between.

CDR3 coding DNA: TGTGCCAGCAGCAAACGGGACTACGGGGTGGATACGCAGTATTTT. Translation: CASSKRDYGVDTQYF. The chain couples TRBV5-4 to TRBJ2-3; 7 bases line up with TRBD2. The germline CDR1 and CDR2 sequences are SGHNT and YYREEE (reference sequence). J gave up 6 bases and V 4 bases, and 11 bases lay outside the gene matches. This CDR3 is built from 15 residues.

CDR3 coding DNA: TGTGCCAGCAGCTTAGGACCTAGCGGGACAGATACGCAGTATTTT. Protein product: CASSLGPSGTDTQYF. The chain links TRBV7-2 to TRBJ2-3; 8 bases line up with TRBD2. This CDR3 contains 15 residues. The germline V gene encodes CDR1 SGHTA and CDR2 FQGNSA. J lost 3 bases, V lost 1 base, and 3 bases had no gene match.

The V gene is TRBV7-6, the J gene TRBJ2-3, with no clear D. Germline CDR1 is SGHVS and CDR2 is FNYEAQ. This CDR3 spans 13 amino acids. V shed 3 bases and J shed 0 bases, with 4 bases lying between them. The CDR3 sequence is CASSLPSTDTQYF. Here the CDR3 DNA reads TGTGCCAGCAGCTTGCCTAGCACAGATACGCAGTATTTT.

V and J are TRBV10-1 and TRBJ1-2, with D hard to call. The CDR3 totals 16 residues. V was pared by 7 bases and J by 8 bases, with 26 bases between. The germline CDR1 and CDR2 sequences are WNHNN and SYGVQD (reference sequence). The CDR3 nucleotides are TGCGCCAGCACTCCTCGGACGGGAGCTTCCCCTAAGGGCTACACCTTC. It is translated as CASTPRTGASPKGYTF.

This clone was observed a single time. The chain combines TRBV4-2 with TRBJ2-6; the D call may be TRBD1 or TRBD2 (5 bases each). CDR3 length: 16 residues. Per germline, CDR1 LGHNA and CDR2 YNFKEQ. The germline V and J ends were trimmed by 1 base and 0 bases, with 7 bases remaining between them. In nucleotides, the CDR3 is TGTGCCAGCAGCCAAGGGGGGACCTCTGGGGCCAACGTCCTGACTTTC. Its translation: CASSQGGTSGANVLTF.

This clone was seen only once. The gene calls are TRBV6-4 and TRBJ2-2; 9 positions agree with TRBD2. Per the germline V gene, CDR1 is MRHNA and CDR2 is SNTAGT. The CDR3 extends over 15 amino acids. Unmatched junction bases numbered 6, after V lost 4 bases and J lost 6 bases. The CDR3 protein is CASSVVAGESGELFF. The CDR3 region has the DNA TGTGCCAGCAGTGTGGTAGCGGGAGAGTCCGGGGAGCTGTTTTTT.

The chain couples TRBV6-1 to TRBJ1-2, with TRBD1 matching over 9 bases. The CDR3 is 15 amino acids. CDR1 and CDR2 (germline): MNHNS, SASEGT. Trimming removed 6 bases from V and 3 bases from J; junction bases left unmatched: 8. The CDR3 loop is CASSVPGQGHYGYTF. The CDR3 region has the DNA TGTGCCAGCAGCGTTCCGGGACAGGGACACTATGGCTACACCTTC.

The chain links TRBV9 to TRBJ2-7, with D perhaps TRBD2 (6 bases). V lost 3 bases and J 3 bases, leaving 13 bases between the germline ends. CDR1 SGDLS and CDR2 YYNGEE come from the germline V gene. This CDR3 contains 14 residues. This CDR3 reads CASSAFQGGYEQYF. The CDR3 DNA follows: TGTGCCAGCAGCGCGTTCCAGGGAGGCTACGAGCAGTACTTC.

The chain uses TRBV4-1 and TRBJ1-1; D is perhaps TRBD1 (5 bases). Germline V gene data show CDR1 as MGHRA and CDR2 as YSYEKL. Trimming took 2 bases from V and 5 from J, leaving 9 bases between them. This CDR3 spans 13 amino acids. As DNA, the CDR3 is TGCGCCAGCAGCCAACAGGGCAAAACTGAAGCTTTCTTT. Protein product: CASSQQGKTEAFF.

The chain employs TRBV7-8 and TRBJ1-3; weak D call: TRBD1 (6 bases). This CDR3 is built from 15 residues. Between the trimmed V and J ends, which lost 3 bases and 5 bases, there was a span of 14 bases. Germline V CDR1 and CDR2: SGHVS, FQNEAQ. The CDR3 sequence is CASSLTGGQRNTIYF. CDR3 in DNA: TGTGCCAGCAGCTTGACCGGGGGGCAGAGAAACACCATATATTTT.